This record covers a single T cell receptor beta chain. This clonotype was found many times. Its recognized antigen is unknown. Base qualities are not provided; no much larger clone lies one nucleotide away. Libraries of naive CD8 T cells were built from anywhere between about 18,000 and 1,000,000 sorted cells, with 10%, 30% or 50% of the purified RNA used. Naive CD8 T cells were FACS-sorted as CD8+CD4-CCR7+CD45RA+ on a BD FACSAria II into RLT Plus buffer. Detection sensitivity was tested by spiking Jurkat RNA equal to some 10 TCR copies' worth into samples containing about 20,000-1,100,000 naive CD8 T cells. Enrichment of CD8 T cells was performed with RosetteSep CD8+ T Cell Enrichment Cocktail and Ficoll-Paque, after which ACK red cell lysis was carried out. The data belong to a study of molecular identifiers for immune sequencing clone quantification (dated by TCRdb to 2016 to 2019). About the investigation overall: In a replicate experiment, RNA from roughly 21,000 or 96,000 naive CD8 T cells was split into five aliquots, four of which were sequenced. This methods study benchmarked molecular-identifier clustering-based TCR repertoire sequencing (MIDCIRS) and TCR RNA copy counting, using CD8 T cells to do so.

Cut back by 6 bases and 4 bases, the V and J ends lie 10 bases apart. The CDR3, cysteine through phenylalanine, is 12 amino acids long. The sequence is cut down to CDR3 DNA, 36 bases in frame from base 1. Broader findings and caveats from the paper: Spiked-in Jurkat TCR RNA (approximately 10 copies' worth), which is not part of the donor repertoire, was contained in the naive libraries. Highly expanded clone sizes could be underestimated because identical TCR molecules may share a barcode. A single cell's worth of spiked-in Jurkat TCR RNA was reported detectable even among 850,000 to 1,000,000 naive CD8 T cells. When barcode sub-clustering was left out, chimeric consensus sequences inflated TCR diversity, with chimeras reaching as high as 47%. In CMV-specific effector cells, clones with more than 20 RNA copies accounted for over 97% of molecules, whereas in naive cells such clones accounted for under 1%. Modeling gave around 2.7 recovered TCR RNA copies per cell versus approximately 11 by digital PCR, implying approximately 30% capture efficiency.

The library was built by means of PCR. Sequenced using a NextSeq 500. Preparation of bulk TCR libraries followed a previously described approach, with the TCR primers listed in Table S5. Total RNA was purified with the Qiagen AllPrep DNA/RNA kit. Before analysis, reads from multiple sequencing runs of the same library were pooled. The source study handled its data this way. Only reads with exact TCR constant sequence were kept, trimmed to 150 nt, and grouped by their 12-nt molecular barcodes. Reads inside each barcode group were sub-clustered using a 15% Levenshtein threshold, and a quality-weighted consensus sequence was constructed for each RNA molecule. Non-functional sequences were removed, as were lower-count sequences one edit away from another. On the basis of fitting two negative binomial distributions, barcode sub-clusters with fewer than 20% of the maximum read count were discarded. TCRdb's own reprocessing of the public reads used fastp at Q25 and MiXCR and kept productive beta chains. Entries are consolidated by CDR3 protein sequence, retaining the most common genes and DNA. TCRdb, not the original authors, processed these V and J calls. The sample table lists roughly 630,000 distinct CDR3 sequences, over 25% of them with a count of one. Clones ranked in the top ten supply about 0.8% of the sample.

The TCR comes from a human donor in good health. Some libraries in this study had Jurkat cell RNA spiked in. The chain uses TRBV12-3 or TRBV12-4 and TRBJ2-7; no D gene call is confident. Sequenced material: naive CD8+ T cells from blood, with Jurkat cell RNA spiked in. Read against the paper, the sample's cell subset or site label means: FACS-sorted CD8+CD4-CCR7+CD45RA+ naive T cells. The DNA sequence is as follows: TGTGCCAGCAGCTGGAAGGGTTACGAGCAGTACTTC. This translates into CASSWKGYEQYF.